A selection of T cell receptor beta chains follows, all from one sample in a study of blood T cell repertoires in COVID-19. The assay was immunoSEQ multiplex PCR, and TCRdb's table has in-frame clones only and misses some. This sample carries 250,000 or so clones, 85% to 90% of them seen once, and the ten largest clones take about 4.5%. Input material: peripheral blood. Source of these receptors: a woman in her thirties or forties who had recovered from COVID-19. CDR3s include the opening cysteine and the closing phenylalanine or tryptophan. The D gene is left open where the match is weak. Expanded clones are given a class, and other clones once, few, many or no size at all.

V gene	J gene	clone size	D gene	CDR3 length	CDR3 protein	CDR3 DNA
TRBV19	TRBJ1-6	few	TRBD1	13	CASGDRGNSPLHF	TGTGCCAGTGGGGACAGGGGAAATTCACCCCTCCACTTT
TRBV6-2/TRBV6-3	TRBJ1-1	-	-	12	CASSPWRHEAFF	TGTGCCAGCAGTCCCTGGAGGCATGAAGCTTTCTTT
TRBV18	TRBJ1-1	-	-	14	CASSPQETPAEAFF	TGTGCCAGCTCACCACAGGAGACGCCGGCTGAAGCTTTCTTT
TRBV27	TRBJ1-6	-	-	14	CASSQGLYNSPLHF	TGTGCCAGCAGTCAGGGGCTGTATAATTCACCCCTCCACTTT
TRBV10-1	TRBJ2-1	-	-	17	CASSESGSRVPYNEQFF	TGCGCCAGCAGTGAGTCCGGGAGTCGGGTGCCTTACAATGAGCAGTTCTTC
TRBV29-1	TRBJ1-2	-	-	11	CSVTTNYGYTF	TGCAGCGTGACTACTAACTATGGCTACACCTTC
TRBV11-2	TRBJ2-7	-	-	15	CASSLGLHTIYEQYF	TGTGCCAGCAGCTTAGGACTCCATACAATCTACGAGCAGTACTTC
TRBV30	TRBJ1-5	-	-	13	CAWSLQGGEPQHF	TGTGCCTGGAGCTTACAGGGTGGAGAGCCCCAGCATTTT
TRBV5-6	TRBJ2-5	-	-	11	CASSRGETQYF	TGTGCCAGCAGCCGAGGAGAGACCCAGTACTTC
TRBV7-8	TRBJ2-1	-	-	15	CASSTRTATYNEQFF	TGTGCCAGCAGCACAAGGACAGCCACCTACAATGAGCAGTTCTTC
TRBV4-2	TRBJ1-1	few	-	19	CASSYPRGTNIEMNTEAFF	TGTGCCAGCAGCTACCCACGAGGAACGAATATAGAAATGAACACTGAAGCTTTCTTT
TRBV28	TRBJ1-5	-	TRBD1	17	CASSHRTGGDWDQPQHF	TGTGCCAGCAGTCATAGGACAGGGGGGGATTGGGATCAGCCCCAGCATTTT
TRBV27	TRBJ1-6	-	TRBD1	15	CASSFYRGLNSPLHF	TGTGCCAGCAGTTTTTATAGGGGGCTTAATTCACCCCTCCACTTT
TRBV6-2/TRBV6-3	TRBJ1-1	-	-	14	CASSFRGASTEAFF	TGTGCCAGCAGTTTTCGGGGGGCAAGCACTGAAGCTTTCTTT
TRBV5-1	TRBJ2-3	-	TRBD2	16	CASSLAAGGRIDTQYF	TGCGCCAGCAGCTTGGCGGCGGGGGGGCGGATAGATACGCAGTATTTT
TRBV3-1/TRBV3-2	TRBJ1-6	-	TRBD1	16	CASSHAQGSYNSPLHF	TGTGCCAGCAGCCACGCACAGGGGTCCTATAATTCACCCCTCCACTTT
TRBV30	TRBJ1-6	-	TRBD1	16	CAWTRAGTGTNSPLHF	TGTGCCTGGACCCGAGCCGGGACAGGGACCAATTCACCCCTCCACTTT
TRBV4-1	TRBJ2-5	-	TRBD1	15	CASSQGTGGVETQYF	TGCGCCAGCAGCCAAGGGACAGGGGGCGTGGAGACCCAGTACTTC
TRBV12-3/TRBV12-4	TRBJ1-2	-	-	11	CASSSELGYTF	TGTGCCAGCAGTTCGGAGCTCGGCTACACCTTC
TRBV16	TRBJ2-7	-	TRBD1	16	CASSQLGQTRDYEQYF	TGTGCCAGCAGCCAATTGGGACAGACGAGGGACTACGAGCAGTACTTC
TRBV27	TRBJ2-7	once	-	11	CASSSIYEQYF	TGTGCCAGCAGTTCCATCTACGAGCAGTACTTC
TRBV7-2	TRBJ1-6	few	TRBD1	14	CASSSTGANSPLHF	TGTGCCAGCAGCTCAACAGGGGCTAATTCACCCCTCCACTTT
TRBV28	TRBJ2-2	once	TRBD2	15	CASRASGISIGELFF	TGTGCCAGCAGGGCTAGCGGGATTTCTATCGGGGAGCTGTTTTTT
TRBV20-1	TRBJ2-1	-	TRBD1	16	CSASAWRGQGINEQFF	TGCAGTGCTAGTGCATGGAGGGGACAGGGGATCAATGAGCAGTTCTTC
TRBV28	TRBJ2-5	-	TRBD2	16	CASSRRLAGRGETQYF	TGTGCCAGCAGCCGGAGACTAGCGGGACGTGGAGAGACCCAGTACTTC
TRBV27	TRBJ2-7	-	TRBD2	15	CASSAASGRSYEQYF	TGTGCCAGCAGTGCGGCTAGCGGGCGGTCCTACGAGCAGTACTTC
TRBV2	TRBJ1-2	-	TRBD1	13	CASKDRGPGGYTF	TGTGCCAGCAAAGACAGGGGGCCGGGTGGCTACACCTTC